This T cell receptor (beta chain) appears in the sequencing data of a study of blood T cell repertoires in COVID-19. This clone occurred once. Data came from immunoSEQ multiplex PCR; TCRdb stores just in-frame clones and leaves some out. In the table there are 200,000 to 250,000 clones, under 90% of which are singletons. Sequenced input: peripheral blood. This clonotype was obtained from a man between 45 and 60 years old with acute or convalescent COVID-19.

CDR3 in DNA: TGTGCCAGCAGCTTGCCGGGGGAAGGCTACGAGCAGTACTTC. Protein product: CASSLPGEGYEQYF. The chain couples TRBV5-4 to TRBJ2-7, with a tentative D call TRBD2 (6 bases). The CDR3 runs to 14 residues. V gave up 1 base and J gave up 3 bases, with 11 bases separating them. Germline V gene sequence: CDR1 SGHNT, CDR2 YYREEE (reference sequence).